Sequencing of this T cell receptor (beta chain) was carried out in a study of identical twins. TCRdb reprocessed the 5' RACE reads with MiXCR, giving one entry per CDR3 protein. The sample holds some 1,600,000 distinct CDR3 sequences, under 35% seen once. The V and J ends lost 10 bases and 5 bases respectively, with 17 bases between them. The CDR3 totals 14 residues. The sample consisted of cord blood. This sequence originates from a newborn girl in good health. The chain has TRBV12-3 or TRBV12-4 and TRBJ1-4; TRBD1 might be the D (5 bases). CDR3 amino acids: CANRRRRGNEKLFF. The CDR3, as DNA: TGTGCCAACCGTAGGAGACGGGGGAATGAAAAACTGTTTTTT.